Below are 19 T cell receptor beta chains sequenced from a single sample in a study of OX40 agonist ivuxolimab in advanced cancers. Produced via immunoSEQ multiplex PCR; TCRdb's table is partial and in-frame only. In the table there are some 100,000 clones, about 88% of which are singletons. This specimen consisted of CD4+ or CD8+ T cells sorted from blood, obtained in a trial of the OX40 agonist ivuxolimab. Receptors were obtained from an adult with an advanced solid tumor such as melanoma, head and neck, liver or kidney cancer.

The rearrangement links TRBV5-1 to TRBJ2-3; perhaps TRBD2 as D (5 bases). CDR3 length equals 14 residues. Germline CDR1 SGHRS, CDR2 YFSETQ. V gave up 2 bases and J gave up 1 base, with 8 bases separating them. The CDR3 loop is CASSFYSGTDTQYF. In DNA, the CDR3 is TGCGCCAGCAGCTTTTATAGCGGCACAGATACGCAGTATTTT.

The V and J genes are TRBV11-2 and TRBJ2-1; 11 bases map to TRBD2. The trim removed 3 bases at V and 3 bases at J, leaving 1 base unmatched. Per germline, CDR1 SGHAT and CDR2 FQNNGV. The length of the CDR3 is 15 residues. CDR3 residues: CASSLGLADYNEQFF. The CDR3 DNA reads TGTGCCAGCAGCTTGGGACTAGCGGACTACAATGAGCAGTTCTTC.

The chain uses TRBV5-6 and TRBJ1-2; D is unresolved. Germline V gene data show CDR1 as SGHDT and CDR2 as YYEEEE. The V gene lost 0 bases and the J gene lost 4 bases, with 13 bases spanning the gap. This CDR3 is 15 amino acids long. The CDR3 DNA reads TGTGCCAGCAGCTTGGTAGGGTCAGAACTCTATGGCTACACCTTC. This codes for CASSLVGSELYGYTF.

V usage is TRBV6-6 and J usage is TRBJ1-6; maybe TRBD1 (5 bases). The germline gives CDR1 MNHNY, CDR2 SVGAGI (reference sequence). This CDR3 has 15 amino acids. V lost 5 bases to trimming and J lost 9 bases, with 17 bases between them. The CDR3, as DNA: TGTGCCAGCAGTGGGGGTCAAGTTAATAGTTCACCCCTCCACTTT. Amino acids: CASSGGQVNSSPLHF.

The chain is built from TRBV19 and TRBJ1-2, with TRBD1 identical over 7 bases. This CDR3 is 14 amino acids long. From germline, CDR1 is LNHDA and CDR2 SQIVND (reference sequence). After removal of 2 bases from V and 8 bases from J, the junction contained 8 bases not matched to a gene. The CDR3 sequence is CASSIIRGPKGYTF. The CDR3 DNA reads TGTGCCAGTAGTATAATAAGGGGGCCAAAGGGCTACACCTTC.

The CDR3 DNA reads as TGTGCCAGCAGTCGACAGGATGCCGGGGAGCTGTTTTTT. The encoded protein is CASSRQDAGELFF. The chain links TRBV27 to TRBJ2-2; perhaps TRBD1 as D (6 bases). Germline V gene lookup returns CDR1 MNHEY and CDR2 SMNVEV (reference sequence). The V end was cut by 5 bases, the J end by 6 bases, with 10 bases between. CDR3 length equals 13 residues.

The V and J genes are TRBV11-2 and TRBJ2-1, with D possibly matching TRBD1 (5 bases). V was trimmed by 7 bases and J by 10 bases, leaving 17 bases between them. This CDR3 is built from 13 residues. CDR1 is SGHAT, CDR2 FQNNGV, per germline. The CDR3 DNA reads TGTGCCAGCACCCAAGGGGCTAGAGACGAGCAGTTCTTC. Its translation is CASTQGARDEQFF. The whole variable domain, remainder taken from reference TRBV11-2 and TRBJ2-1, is EAGVAQSPRYKIIEKRQSVAFWCNPISGHATLYWYQQILGQGPKLLIQFQNNGVVDDSQLPKDRFSAERLKGVDSTLKIQPAKLEDSAVYLCASTQGARDEQFFGPGTRLTVL.

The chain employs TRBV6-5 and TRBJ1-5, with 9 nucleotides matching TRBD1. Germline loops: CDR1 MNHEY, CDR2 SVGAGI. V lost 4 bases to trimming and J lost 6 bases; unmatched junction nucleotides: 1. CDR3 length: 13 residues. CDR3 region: CASSWTGAQPQHF. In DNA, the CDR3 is TGTGCCAGCAGTTGGACAGGGGCTCAGCCCCAGCATTTT.

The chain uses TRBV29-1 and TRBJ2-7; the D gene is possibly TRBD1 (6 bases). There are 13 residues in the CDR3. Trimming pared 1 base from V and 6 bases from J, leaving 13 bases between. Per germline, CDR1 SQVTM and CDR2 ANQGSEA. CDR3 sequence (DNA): TGCAGCGTTGAAGGACAGGTCGGCTCCGAGCAGTACTTC. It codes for CSVEGQVGSEQYF.

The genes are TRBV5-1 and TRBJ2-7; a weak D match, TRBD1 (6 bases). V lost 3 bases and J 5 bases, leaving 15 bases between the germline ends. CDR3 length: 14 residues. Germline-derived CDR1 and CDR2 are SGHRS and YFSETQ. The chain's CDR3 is CASSYRAGANEQYF. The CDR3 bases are TGCGCCAGCAGCTACCGCGCAGGGGCCAACGAGCAGTACTTC.

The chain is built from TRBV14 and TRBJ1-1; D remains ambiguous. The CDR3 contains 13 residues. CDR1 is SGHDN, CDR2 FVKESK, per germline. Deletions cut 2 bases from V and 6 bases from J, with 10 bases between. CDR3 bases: TGTGCCAGCAGCCAAATGGGATGGGCTGAAGCTTTCTTT. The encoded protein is CASSQMGWAEAFF. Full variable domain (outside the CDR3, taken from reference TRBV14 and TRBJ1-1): EAGVTQFPSHSVIEKGQTVTLRCDPISGHDNLYWYRRVMGKEIKFLLHFVKESKQDESGMPNNRFLAERTGGTYSTLKVQPAELEDSGVYFCASSQMGWAEAFFGQGTRLTVV.

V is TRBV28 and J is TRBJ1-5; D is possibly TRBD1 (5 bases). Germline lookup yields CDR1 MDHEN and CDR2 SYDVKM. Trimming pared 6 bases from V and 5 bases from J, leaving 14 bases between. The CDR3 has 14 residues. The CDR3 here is CASRPGTAYQPQHF. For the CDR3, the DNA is TGTGCCAGCAGGCCCGGGACTGCCTATCAGCCCCAGCATTTT.

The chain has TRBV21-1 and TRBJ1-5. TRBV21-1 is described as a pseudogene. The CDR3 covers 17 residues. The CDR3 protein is CASSKARGRFEGQPQHF. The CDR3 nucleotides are TGTGCCAGCAGCAAAGCAAGAGGGCGATTCGAGGGACAGCCCCAGCATTTT.

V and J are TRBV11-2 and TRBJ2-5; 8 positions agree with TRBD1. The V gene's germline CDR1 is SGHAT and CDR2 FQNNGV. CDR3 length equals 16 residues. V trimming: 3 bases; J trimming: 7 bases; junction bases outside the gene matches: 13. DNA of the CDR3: TGTGCCAGCAGCTTTCCCACAGGGGGGAATGTCGGGACCCAGTACTTC. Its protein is CASSFPTGGNVGTQYF.

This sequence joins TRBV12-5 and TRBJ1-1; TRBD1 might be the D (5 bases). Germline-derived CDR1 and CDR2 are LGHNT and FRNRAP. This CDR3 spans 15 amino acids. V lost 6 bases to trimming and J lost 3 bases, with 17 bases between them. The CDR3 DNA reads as TGTGCTAGTGGGCCCGGGGGGGGATGGGACACTGAAGCTTTCTTT. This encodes CASGPGGGWDTEAFF. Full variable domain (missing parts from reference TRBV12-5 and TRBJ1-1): DARVTQTPRHKVTEMGQEVTMRCQPILGHNTVFWYRQTMMQGLELLAYFRNRAPLDDSGMPKDRFSAEMPDATLATLKIQPSEPRDSAVYFCASGPGGGWDTEAFFGQGTRLTVV.

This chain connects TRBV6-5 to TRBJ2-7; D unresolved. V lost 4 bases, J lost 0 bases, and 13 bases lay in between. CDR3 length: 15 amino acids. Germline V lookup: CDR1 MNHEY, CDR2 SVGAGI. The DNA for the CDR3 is TGTGCCAGCAGTTTATCTACGGTGACCTCCTACGAGCAGTACTTC. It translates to CASSLSTVTSYEQYF.

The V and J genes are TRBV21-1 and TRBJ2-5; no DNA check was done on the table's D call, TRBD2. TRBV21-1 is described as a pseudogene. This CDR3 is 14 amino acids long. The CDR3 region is CASSGPGDQETQYF. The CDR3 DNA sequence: TGTGCCAGCAGCGGCCCGGGGGACCAAGAGACCCAGTACTTC.

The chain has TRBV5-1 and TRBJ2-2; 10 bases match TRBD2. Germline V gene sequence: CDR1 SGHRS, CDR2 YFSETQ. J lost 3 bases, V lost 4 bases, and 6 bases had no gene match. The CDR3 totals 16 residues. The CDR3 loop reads CASSPSGRADTGELFF. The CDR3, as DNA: TGCGCCAGCAGCCCTAGCGGGAGAGCCGACACCGGGGAGCTGTTTTTT.

The CDR3 DNA is TGTGCCAGCAGTCCCTACAGGGGGCCTTATCAGCCCCAGCATTTT. This codes for CASSPYRGPYQPQHF. The rearrangement joins TRBV28 to TRBJ1-5; 9 bases are a match to TRBD1. This CDR3 spans 15 amino acids. After removal of 5 bases from V and 5 bases from J, the junction contained 7 bases not matched to a gene. Germline CDR1 and CDR2: MDHEN and SYDVKM.